The clone carrying this T cell receptor (beta chain) was detected only once. This sample is part of a study of blood T cell repertoires in COVID-19. Whole-study context: Acute and convalescent COVID-19 samples came from the United States, Italy and Spain.

Repertoires were generated with immunoSEQ multiplex PCR, while TCRdb's copy carries only in-frame clones and drops some. The table lists about 250,000 clones, roughly 91% of them singletons. CDR1 and CDR2 from the germline V gene are SGHKS and YYEKEE (reference sequence). Trimming pared 0 bases from V and 13 bases from J, leaving 13 bases between. The CDR3 is 12 residues long. Sequences were obtained from peripheral blood. This receptor was identified in a man aged 25 to 40 with COVID-19, enrolled during active disease. The gene calls are TRBV5-5 and TRBJ1-2; D unclear. The CDR3 DNA follows: TGTGCCAGCAGCTTGGTTGGGAGCCCCGGCACCTTC. It specifies CASSLVGSPGTF.